A selection of T cell receptor beta chains follows, all from one sample in a study of cytomegalovirus exposure and HLA in healthy donors. TCRdb's copy holds only in-frame clones and misses some; the assay was immunoSEQ multiplex PCR. The table shows roughly 190,000 clones, with 70% to 75% occurring only once. The sample taken for sequencing was PBMCs. These receptors were collected from a man between 25 and 39 years old in good health and CMV-seropositive. Each CDR3 is given with its conserved first and last residue. A D gene is named only where the DNA matches it firmly. Clone size is not always given. Where it is, it says once, few, many or a class for expanded clones.

v_call	clone_size	d_call	j_call	cdr3_aa	cdr3_nt
TRBV30	-	TRBD2	TRBJ2-5	CTGGRETQYF	TGTACGGGAGGGCGGGAGACCCAGTACTTC
TRBV19	-	-	TRBJ1-2	CLREDCNYGYTF	TGTCTTCGGGAGGACTGCAACTATGGCTACACCTTC
TRBV5-8	few	TRBD1	TRBJ1-1	CASSTPREGARDF	TGTGCCAGCAGCACACCCCGGGAGGGGGCGCGGGATTTT
TRBV10-3	-	-	TRBJ1-2	CATLQGAAPNYGYTF	TGTGCCACGCTACAGGGAGCCGCCCCTAACTATGGCTACACCTTC
TRBV7-3	-	-	TRBJ2-1	CASSSRQNNEQFF	TGTGCCAGCAGCTCAAGACAGAACAATGAGCAGTTCTTC
TRBV5-8	-	-	TRBJ1-4	CASMEAPDEKLFF	TGTGCCAGCATGGAGGCTCCCGATGAAAAACTGTTTTTT
TRBV28	-	-	TRBJ1-2	CASRSGGQGGYGYTF	TGTGCCAGCAGATCGGGGGGGCAGGGCGGGTATGGCTACACCTTC
TRBV11-2	-	TRBD2	TRBJ2-6	CASSSGLAGFSGANVLTF	TGTGCCAGCAGCTCTGGACTAGCGGGTTTCTCTGGGGCCAACGTCCTGACTTTC
TRBV19	once	TRBD1	TRBJ1-1	CASSIPTGGSIEAFF	TGTGCCAGTAGTATACCGACAGGGGGCTCGATTGAAGCTTTCTTT
TRBV10-3	-	-	TRBJ1-5	CAISGSPGGSVNQPQHF	TGTGCCATCAGTGGGTCCCCGGGGGGGTCGGTCAATCAGCCCCAGCATTTT
TRBV28	-	TRBD2	TRBJ2-3	CASGTSGSTDTQYF	TGTGCCAGTGGGACTAGCGGGAGCACCGATACGCAGTATTTT
TRBV6-4	few	TRBD1	TRBJ1-2	CASSDPDREAGYTF	TGTGCCAGCAGTGACCCTGACAGGGAGGCCGGCTACACCTTC
TRBV15	few	TRBD1	TRBJ1-2	CATSRGQGYGYTF	TGTGCCACCAGCAGAGGACAGGGGTATGGCTACACCTTC
TRBV5-1	-	-	TRBJ2-1	CASSTTPSSYNEQFF	TGCGCCAGCAGTACGACTCCATCTTCCTACAATGAGCAGTTCTTC
TRBV19	-	-	TRBJ1-2	CASSMVRGSDGYGYTF	TGTGCCAGTAGTATGGTCAGGGGATCCGATGGCTATGGCTACACCTTC
TRBV5-4	few	-	TRBJ1-4	CASSLQINEKLFF	TGTGCCAGCAGTCTCCAGATTAATGAAAAACTGTTTTTT
TRBV28	-	TRBD1	TRBJ2-2	CATRWTGTFRGELFF	TGTGCCACCAGGTGGACAGGGACCTTCCGTGGGGAGCTGTTTTTT
TRBV19	-	TRBD2	TRBJ2-3	CASTPGGTYTQYF	TGTGCCAGCACCCCGGGGGGGACATATACGCAGTATTTT
TRBV6-5	-	TRBD2	TRBJ2-2	CASSYRGGTGELFF	TGTGCCAGCAGTTACCGGGGGGGCACCGGGGAGCTGTTTTTT
TRBV9	-	-	TRBJ1-6	CASSVGTVPLHF	TGTGCCAGCAGCGTAGGGACAGTACCCCTCCACTTT
TRBV4-3	few	TRBD2	TRBJ2-2	CASSQLTSGSHTGELFF	TGCGCCAGCAGCCAACTTACGAGCGGGAGTCATACCGGGGAGCTGTTTTTT
TRBV23-1	-	-	TRBJ2-1	CASSPRRGAGNNEQFF	TGCGCCAGCAGTCCCCGACGGGGAGCTGGGAACAATGAGCAGTTCTTC
TRBV7-8	-	TRBD2	TRBJ2-1	CASSPGLAGGHMDYNEQFF	TGTGCCAGCAGCCCAGGACTAGCGGGGGGGCACATGGATTACAATGAGCAGTTCTTC
TRBV6-5	-	TRBD2	TRBJ2-7	CASSPQTSGNAVQYF	TGTGCCAGCAGTCCCCAGACTAGCGGGAACGCGGTGCAGTACTTC
TRBV28	few	-	TRBJ1-1	CASSTRQGINTEAFF	TGTGCCAGCAGTACCCGGCAGGGAATCAACACTGAAGCTTTCTTT
TRBV7-9	-	TRBD2	TRBJ2-1	CASSLAGNLLAGAQGEQFF	TGTGCCAGCAGCTTAGCCGGCAATCTTCTAGCGGGAGCCCAAGGTGAGCAGTTCTTC
TRBV6-5	-	-	TRBJ2-1	CASRDNNYNEQFF	TGTGCCAGCCGGGACAACAACTACAATGAGCAGTTCTTC
TRBV10-3	-	-	TRBJ2-1	CAISESEDGQFF	TGTGCCATCAGTGAGTCGGAGGATGGGCAGTTCTTC
TRBV2	-	-	TRBJ1-2	CATRQRGISYYGYTF	TGTGCCACACGACAACGGGGAATTTCTTACTATGGCTACACCTTC
TRBV9	-	TRBD2	TRBJ2-1	CASSVEGASGRDDEQFF	TGTGCCAGCAGCGTAGAAGGTGCGAGCGGGAGGGATGATGAGCAGTTCTTC
TRBV5-5	-	TRBD1	TRBJ1-3	CASSFAGTASSGNTIYF	TGTGCCAGCAGCTTCGCGGGGACAGCGAGCTCTGGAAACACCATATATTTT
TRBV19	few	-	TRBJ1-1	CATTGKTEAFF	TGTGCCACCACAGGGAAGACTGAAGCTTTCTTT
TRBV7-9	-	TRBD2	TRBJ2-5	CASSFPGGQETQYF	TGTGCCAGCAGCTTCCCGGGGGGGCAAGAGACCCAGTACTTC
TRBV2	-	-	TRBJ2-1	CASSDEGLAYNEQFF	TGTGCCAGCAGTGATGAGGGCCTAGCGTACAATGAGCAGTTCTTC
TRBV12-5	-	TRBD1	TRBJ1-2	CASGLQQGVKDGYTF	TGTGCTAGTGGTTTGCAACAGGGGGTAAAAGATGGCTACACCTTC
TRBV25-1	-	TRBD1	TRBJ1-1	CASSEQGARSAFF	TGTGCCAGCAGTGAACAGGGGGCAAGATCAGCTTTCTTT
TRBV7-2	-	-	TRBJ2-4	CASSLPGAKNIQYF	TGTGCCAGCAGCCTCCCGGGAGCCAAAAACATTCAGTACTTC
TRBV7-2	-	TRBD1	TRBJ1-4	CASSPGTVGEKLFF	TGTGCCAGCAGCCCCGGGACAGTCGGTGAAAAACTGTTTTTT
TRBV7-6	-	-	TRBJ2-7	CASSFNVRYEQYF	TGTGCCAGCAGCTTCAACGTCCGCTACGAGCAGTACTTC
TRBV28	-	TRBD1	TRBJ1-2	CASSPWGGQGRYGYTF	TGTGCCAGCAGTCCTTGGGGGGGACAGGGGAGGTACGGCTACACCTTC
TRBV7-9	-	-	TRBJ2-3	CASSFGVGGTDTQYF	TGTGCCAGCAGCTTTGGGGTTGGGGGGACAGATACGCAGTATTTT
TRBV6-5	-	TRBD1	TRBJ1-2	CASRDGTDLGYTF	TGTGCCAGCAGAGATGGGACAGATCTTGGCTACACCTTC
TRBV28	-	TRBD2	TRBJ2-4	CASSLSGDLAKNIQYF	TGTGCCAGCAGTCTAAGCGGGGACCTAGCCAAAAACATTCAGTACTTC
TRBV11-2	-	TRBD2	TRBJ2-7	CASSEGLAVRDEQYF	TGTGCCAGCAGCGAGGGGCTAGCGGTCCGGGACGAGCAGTACTTC
TRBV5-1	few	TRBD2	TRBJ2-3	CASSLTSVDTQYF	TGCGCCAGCAGCTTGACTAGCGTAGATACGCAGTATTTT
TRBV7-6	-	TRBD1	TRBJ1-5	CASSLEPYRGGQPQHF	TGTGCCAGCAGCTTAGAGCCTTACAGGGGCGGTCAGCCCCAGCATTTT
TRBV5-1	-	-	TRBJ1-5	CASSLGTPGGIQPQHF	TGCGCCAGCAGCTTGGGGACCCCGGGGGGGATCCAGCCCCAGCATTTT
TRBV6-5	few	-	TRBJ1-3	CASSLGGYGNTIYF	TGTGCCAGCAGCCTCGGGGGGTACGGAAACACCATATATTTT
TRBV7-6	-	TRBD1	TRBJ2-3	CASSPGQGRSRVTQYF	TGTGCCAGCAGCCCTGGACAGGGAAGAAGTCGCGTTACGCAGTATTTT
TRBV15	-	-	TRBJ2-7	CATSRGNSGYEQYF	TGTGCCACCAGCAGAGGGAATAGCGGCTACGAGCAGTACTTC
TRBV30	-	-	TRBJ2-7	CAWNRGATYEQYF	TGTGCCTGGAATCGGGGAGCGACCTACGAGCAGTACTTC
TRBV28	-	TRBD1	TRBJ2-2	CASSAATGGTGELFF	TGTGCCAGCAGTGCCGCAACAGGGGGCACCGGGGAGCTGTTTTTT
TRBV29-1	-	-	TRBJ2-3	CSVDLAVGTDTQYF	TGCAGCGTTGATTTGGCAGTCGGCACAGATACGCAGTATTTT
TRBV4-3	-	-	TRBJ1-5	CASSQDPQSGSNQPQHF	TGCGCCAGCAGCCAAGATCCACAGAGTGGTAGCAATCAGCCCCAGCATTTT
TRBV2	-	-	TRBJ2-2	CASSERGSGAGELFF	TGTGCCAGCAGTGAACGGGGGTCAGGCGCCGGGGAGCTGTTTTTT
TRBV28	-	-	TRBJ2-1	CASYAGRSEQFF	TGTGCCAGTTACGCAGGGAGGAGTGAGCAGTTCTTC
TRBV11-1	-	-	TRBJ2-4	CASSIGDSHGGVVYF	TGTGCCAGCAGCATCGGGGACAGCCACGGCGGGGTGGTCTACTTC